These 19 T cell receptor beta chains share one sample of origin, sequenced in a study of blood T cell repertoires in COVID-19. The protocol was immunoSEQ multiplex PCR, while the TCRdb copy is restricted to in-frame clones and leaves out a portion. The sample contains approximately 55,000 clones, about three quarters of which appear only once. The sequencing sample was made of peripheral blood. These receptors all come from a man aged 30 to 39 with COVID-19, enrolled during active disease.

Here the CDR3 reads CASRLGQGARDGYTF. The CDR3 coding sequence is TGTGCCAGTAGGCTCGGACAGGGGGCCCGTGATGGCTACACCTTC. This sequence joins TRBV19 and TRBJ1-2, with TRBD1 matching over 11 bases. This CDR3 has 15 amino acids. Germline lookup yields CDR1 LNHDA and CDR2 SQIVND (reference sequence). V was clipped by 6 bases and J by 6 bases; unmatched bases: 9.

The chain combines TRBV5-6 with TRBJ2-7; 9 positions match TRBD2. Germline lookup yields CDR1 SGHDT and CDR2 YYEEEE. Trimming took 3 bases from V and 7 from J; bases not matched to a gene: 8. The CDR3 covers 14 residues. Here the CDR3 DNA reads TGTGCCAGCAGCTACTTAGCGGGGGCGGGGGAGCAGTACTTC. Translated: CASSYLAGAGEQYF. Variable domain in full (rest from reference TRBV5-6 and TRBJ2-7): DAGVTQSPTHLIKTRGQQVTLRCSPKSGHDTVSWYQQALGQGPQFIFQYYEEEERQRGNFPDRFSGHQFPNYSSELNVNALLLGDSALYLCASSYLAGAGEQYFGPGTRLTVT.

CDR3 in DNA: TGTGCCAGCAGTTCCGGACAGATCTATGGCTACACCTTC. Its translation is CASSSGQIYGYTF. J is TRBJ1-2 and V is TRBV28, with D tentatively TRBD1 (6 bases). Germline values: CDR1 MDHEN, CDR2 SYDVKM. V was clipped by 4 bases and J by 4 bases, with 10 bases between them. The CDR3 has 13 residues.

J is TRBJ2-7 and V is TRBV3-1 (or the pseudogene TRBV3-2); D unclear. Germline V gene lookup returns CDR1 LGHDT and CDR2 YNNKEL (reference sequence). V was clipped by 3 bases and J by 6 bases, with 9 bases between them. The CDR3 has 12 residues. The DNA of the CDR3 is TGTGCCAGCAGCCAGTCCGGTGGCGAGCAGTACTTC. This sequence encodes CASSQSGGEQYF.

The chain uses TRBV7-9 and TRBJ2-1, with D possibly TRBD2 on 5 matching bases. With 5 bases removed from V and 0 bases from J, the gap between germline ends came to 11 bases. Germline assignment: CDR1 SEHNR and CDR2 FQNEAQ (reference sequence). This CDR3 has 15 residues. CDR3 residues: CASSRSDDSYNEQFF. The CDR3 DNA sequence: TGTGCCAGCAGCCGTAGCGACGACTCCTACAATGAGCAGTTCTTC.

The rearrangement links TRBV5-1 to TRBJ2-1; 13 positions match TRBD2. Germline CDR1 SGHRS, CDR2 YFSETQ. The CDR3 totals 17 residues. The V gene end was trimmed by 3 bases and the J gene end by 5 bases; junction bases not matched to a gene: 8. For the CDR3, the DNA is TGCGCCAGCAGCTCCTACTTGACTAGCGGGAGGAACAATGAGCAGTTCTTC. Its translation: CASSSYLTSGRNNEQFF.

This clone was seen more than once but under ten times. V gene TRBV27 combines with J gene TRBJ2-5, with 11 bases aligning to TRBD2. After removal of 0 bases from V and 5 bases from J, the junction contained 8 bases not matched to a gene. The germline gives CDR1 MNHEY, CDR2 SMNVEV (reference sequence). This CDR3 contains 17 residues. CDR3 residues: CASSLSAGTSGGETQYF. Written as DNA, the CDR3 is TGTGCCAGCAGTTTATCAGCAGGGACTAGCGGCGGGGAGACCCAGTACTTC.

This clone has a handful of counts. The V gene is TRBV19, the J gene TRBJ2-7, with D possibly being TRBD1 (5 bases). This CDR3 spans 12 amino acids. The V end was cut by 0 bases, the J end by 5 bases, with 5 bases between. The germline CDR1 and CDR2 sequences are LNHDA and SQIVND (reference sequence). DNA for the CDR3: TGTGCCAGTAGTATAGACAGGGACGAGCAGTACTTC. Translation: CASSIDRDEQYF.

This clone is a singleton in its sample. The rearrangement links TRBV2 to TRBJ1-1, with D maybe TRBD1 (5 bases). CDR3 length: 14 amino acids. V lost 6 bases, J lost 0 bases, and 11 bases lay in between. The germline gives CDR1 SNHLY, CDR2 FYNNEI. The CDR3 region is CASREQAMNTEAFF. The DNA of the CDR3 is TGTGCCAGCAGGGAACAGGCCATGAACACTGAAGCTTTCTTT.

The rearrangement uses TRBV6-1 and TRBJ2-1, with a possible D match to TRBD1 (6 bases). Germline values: CDR1 MNHNS, CDR2 SASEGT. This CDR3 has 13 residues. V was shortened by 3 bases and J by 7 bases, with 10 bases between the two germline ends. CDR3 sequence: CASSDEGGNEQFF. The CDR3, as DNA: TGTGCCAGCAGTGATGAAGGGGGAAATGAGCAGTTCTTC.

This clone was seen only once. The V and J genes are TRBV30 and TRBJ1-5, with 7 nucleotides matching TRBD1. The CDR3 extends over 15 amino acids. Per germline, CDR1 GTSNPN and CDR2 SVGIG (reference sequence). J was trimmed by 3 bases and V by 5 bases; bases with no gene match: 10. CDR3 DNA sequence: TGTGCCTGGGGGCTCCGGGACAGACTCAATCAGCCCCAGCATTTT. Translating gives CAWGLRDRLNQPQHF.

The V and J genes are TRBV27 and TRBJ1-4, with a weak D call TRBD1 (5 bases). Looked up from germline, CDR1 is MNHEY and CDR2 is SMNVEV (reference sequence). V was shortened by 6 bases and J by 6 bases, with 14 bases between the two germline ends. This CDR3 contains 14 residues. CDR3 DNA sequence: TGTGCCAGCAGAAAGCGGGGGTTCGATGAAAAACTGTTTTTT. It is translated as CASRKRGFDEKLFF.

This chain connects TRBV5-4 to TRBJ2-3; 7 bases agree with TRBD2. Germline trimming cut 5 bases from V and 2 bases from J; bases unmatched to any gene: 2. This CDR3 contains 13 residues. Germline V gene sequence: CDR1 SGHNT, CDR2 YYREEE (reference sequence). The CDR3 sequence is CASSRGVTDTQYF. CDR3 DNA: TGTGCCAGCAGTCGGGGGGTCACAGATACGCAGTATTTT.

This chain joins TRBV6-1 and TRBJ2-7; TRBD1 agrees at 9 bases. The germline gives CDR1 MNHNS, CDR2 SASEGT. V dropped 2 bases and J dropped 4; count of bases not matched to a gene: 6. The length of the CDR3 is 15 residues. The CDR3 DNA is TGTGCCAGCAGTGAATACGGGACAGGGCTTTACGAGCAGTACTTC. This encodes CASSEYGTGLYEQYF.

This clone was observed a few times. The rearrangement joins TRBV28 to TRBJ1-5; unclear D gene. The CDR3 is 15 residues long. V shed 6 bases and J shed 3 bases, with 15 bases lying between them. Germline assignment: CDR1 MDHEN and CDR2 SYDVKM. This CDR3 is CASRREGGHNQPQHF. CDR3 bases: TGTGCCAGCAGGAGGGAGGGTGGTCACAATCAGCCCCAGCATTTT.

The chain has TRBV2 and TRBJ2-7, with TRBD2 matching over 10 bases. Germline assignment: CDR1 SNHLY and CDR2 FYNNEI. This CDR3 spans 13 amino acids. V was pared by 8 bases and J by 3 bases, with 4 bases of the junction left unmatched. Here the CDR3 reads CASLAGGYYEQYF. CDR3 coding DNA: TGTGCCAGCTTAGCGGGGGGATACTACGAGCAGTACTTC.

This chain uses TRBV18 with TRBJ2-3, with D maybe TRBD2 (5 bases). Germline assignment: CDR1 KGHSH and CDR2 LQKENI. This CDR3 is 12 amino acids long. Trimming took 3 bases from V and 5 from J, leaving 6 bases between them. CDR3 region: CASSPEGDTQYF. In nucleotides, the CDR3 is TGTGCCAGCTCACCCGAGGGAGATACGCAGTATTTT. Supplemented by reference TRBV18 and TRBJ2-3, the full variable domain reads NAGVMQNPRHLVRRRGQEARLRCSPMKGHSHVYWYRQLPEEGLKFMVYLQKENIIDESGMPKERFSAEFPKEGPSILRIQQVVRGDSAAYFCASSPEGDTQYFGPGTRLTVL.

The chain couples TRBV11-3 to TRBJ2-5; D unresolved. CDR1 is SGHNT, CDR2 YENEEA, per germline. V lost 4 bases and J 7 bases, leaving 19 bases between the germline ends. This CDR3 contains 15 residues. CDR3 DNA sequence: TGTGCCAGCAGCTCCACACTACCCTCCAAGAGGACCCAGTACTTC. Amino acids: CASSSTLPSKRTQYF.

This chain links TRBV5-1 with TRBJ2-1, with 7 bases identical to TRBD1. The CDR3 length is 15 residues. After removal of 1 base from V and 4 bases from J, the junction contained 5 bases not matched to a gene. The germline gives CDR1 SGHRS, CDR2 YFSETQ. CDR3 protein: CASSLTGEGYNEQFF. CDR3 coding DNA: TGCGCCAGCAGCTTGACAGGGGAAGGGTACAATGAGCAGTTCTTC.